Here is one TCR beta chain with its context. What this receptor recognizes is not known. Base quality data are lacking; no much larger clone is found one base away. The cohort was made up of about 670 healthy bone marrow donors. At the time of sampling, all cohort members were nominally healthy, though unrecorded immune exposures were likely present. The donor tested CMV seronegative, placing the donor among the 350 or so seronegative members of the cohort. Each donor provided a peripheral blood sample, and peripheral blood mononuclear cells were used for TCR beta sequencing. Genomic DNA extraction from the blood cell samples was performed with the Qiagen DNeasy Blood Extraction Kit. The data were taken from a study of cytomegalovirus exposure and HLA in healthy donors (dated by TCRdb to 2016 to 2017). For context, the study as a whole: An earlier analysis of 587 of the donors reported about 290 Gb of sequence data and 117 million unique TCR beta sequences from around 200 million T cells. Class I and class II HLA loci were covered by the typing at four-digit resolution. Across some 400 genotyped donors of the cohort, an average of roughly 250,000 unique TCR beta nucleotide sequences per donor were sequenced, and approximately 19% of those sequences were non-productive. Rather than drawing on any new phenotypic data, the later analysis identified candidate immune exposures from TCR beta sequences and the way those sequences occurred across donors. Typing coverage differed by locus: A, B, C, DRB1 and DQB1 were typed in roughly 629-640 donors, DQA1 in approximately 520, DPA1 in 600 to 610, and DPB1 in 450 to 490. A later analysis re-examined previously published TCR beta repertoires from more than 650 donors and added high-resolution HLA genotyping to investigate patterns of TCR occurrence. In an earlier analysis of 587 of the donors, high-throughput TCR beta sequencing was used to judge whether each TCR beta V gene segment behaved as functional or pseudogenic. A separate validation cohort of approximately 130 different subjects was used in addition to the 666-subject first cohort. In a later genetic analysis, genome-wide SNP genotypes for about three fifths of the 666 donors were used, and that subset was treated as a discovery cohort. The study aimed to test whether cataloging public T cell receptors could reveal signatures of past pathogen exposure. The study used immunosequencing to profile the T cell repertoires of some 600 subjects and linked those repertoires to cytomegalovirus serostatus. Donor age, sex, ethnicity and CMV serostatus were compiled together with the repertoire data. Of the approximately 400 genotyped donors, around 81% fell in the genetic ancestry cluster associated with self-reported Caucasian donors. The study combined high-throughput TCR immunosequencing, statistical association of individual TCRs with disease status, and machine learning to predict cytomegalovirus infection status. All discovery cohort repertoires had been generated using a single sequencing platform. Roughly 320 gigabases of sequencing data and about 92 million unique TCR sequences made up an early release that covered 500 to 650 HLA-typed donors. Four to six DR-DQ haplotypes were handled as single units for association and clustering because linkage in the cohort was strong.

Trimming costs V 6 bases and J 1 base, and their ends lie 12 bases apart. CDR3 length: 14 amino acids, cysteine to phenylalanine. Here the CDR3 DNA is all that survives: 42 bases in frame from base 1. From the germline V gene, CDR1 is MNHNS and CDR2 is SASEGT. The receptor library was made with the immunoSEQ multiplex PCR assay. For the multiplex PCR, a mixture combining 60 forward primers for TCR Vbeta segments and 13 reverse primers for TCR Jbeta segments was used. The CDR3 region of rearranged TCR beta genes was amplified from genomic DNA with a multiplex PCR assay. On the Illumina HiSeq System, the amplified TCR beta libraries were sequenced as 87-base-pair reads. The published analysis was carried out like this. Across the roughly 670 repertoires, a later analysis counted roughly 84 million unique TCR beta chains, some 11 million of which were shared by at least two donors. A nearest-neighbor algorithm error-corrected the raw reads and collapsed the reads into unique sequences, merging closely related sequences to remove PCR and sequencing errors. To assign V, D and J gene segments, CDR3 sequences were aligned to IMGT reference sequences. For a sequence to be retained, at least a six-nucleotide match to both a V gene segment and a J gene segment was required. Rearrangements were classified as productive when the CDR3 lacked stop codons and remained in frame with V and J, and all other rearrangements were classified as non-productive. CDR3 was defined by IMGT convention, running from the second conserved V-encoded cysteine to the conserved J-encoded phenylalanine. In an earlier analysis of more than 550 of the donors, sequences lacking an unambiguous match to a single V gene segment were excluded. In an earlier analysis of approximately 550 of the donors, V segments were called functional above 56.7% productive rearrangements and were called segregating when the between-donor standard deviation exceeded 5%. To diagnose cytomegalovirus status from the catalog of TCR beta chain sequences, a statistical classification framework was built. A later analysis assigned V and J genes by comparing TCR nucleotide sequences with IMGT/GENE-DB human TR gene sequences. Using the TCRdist pipeline, a later analysis assigned CDR3 sequences along with most-parsimonious VDJ recombination scenarios. A later analysis defined each TCR beta chain by its CDR3 amino acid sequence plus V-gene family, and excluded reads lacking a unique V-gene family. In a later analysis, some 600 highly shared, low-generation-probability nucleotide sequences were removed to address suspected cross-contamination and a sequencing artifact. In a later analysis, a clonal expansion index was calculated for each public chain from normalized within-repertoire ranks of inferred template counts. In a later analysis, generation probabilities were computed with a VDJ recombination model fitted to out-of-frame rearrangements, and the resulting probabilities were checked against IGoR. In a later analysis, hypergeometric tests were used to score TCR-TCR, TCR-HLA and TCR-CMV co-occurrence, with a repertoire-size bias correction applied to TCR pairs. A later analysis estimated false discovery rates by permuting HLA or CMV assignments 20 times. In a later analysis, co-occurring TCRs were grouped using DBSCAN, and TCRdist sequence similarity was added for clustering within HLA-allele-positive subsets. Co-occurrence clustering excluded repertoires with fewer than 30,000 or more than 120,000 public chains, plus five with anomalous nucleotide sharing. TCRdb holds this immuneACCESS table with in-frame rearrangements only. Some clones are missing; in checked studies, unresolved V genes explain under half, and the rest has no known cause. V and J calls and clone size follow that table, whereas D and trimming were derived from the DNA. The sample profile shows 150,000 to 180,000 clones; approximately 80% of them were found once. 3% to 4% of the sample comes from the top ten.

Summary of the overall study and its limitations: Strong co-occurrence of HLA alleles, especially DR and DQ, made assigning TCR associations to individual alleles difficult. In both the original and validation cohorts, the classifier was reported to diagnose cytomegalovirus status with high specificity and sensitivity. Some IMGT-functional V segments, including TRBV6-2 and TRBV6-3, could not be told apart with the 87-base-pair reads, so those segments were excluded. A group of highly shared sequence variants was considered likely to be a technical artifact of the sequencing pipeline. Most TCR sequences were seen in very few donors, while some public TCRs were found in many individuals. The authors suggested that the approach could potentially be extended to other disease states and immunological phenotypes. The study listed approximately 160 TCR beta chains as associated with cytomegalovirus. A further reported finding was that TCR beta sequences accurately predicted the HLA-A and HLA-B alleles for most subjects in the first cohort. In a later analysis, HLA-associated TCR beta chains showed more clonal expansion and lower generation probabilities than non-associated chains that were equally common. At a false discovery rate of 0.05, a later analysis linked fewer than 20,000 TCR beta sequences to specific HLA alleles. Immune exposure information for the cohort was limited to CMV serostatus. Correlated functional status among segregating V segments might be attributable to linkage disequilibrium, but an unknown experimental factor could not be ruled out. Three of the identified cytomegalovirus-associated TCR beta chains were confirmed in vitro to be specific for cytomegalovirus antigens. In a later analysis, several top co-occurrence clusters were reported to appear linked to parvovirus B19, influenza, CMV and Epstein-Barr virus. In a later genetic analysis, fewer N-insertions in productive TCRs were reported among donors in an Asian-associated ancestry cluster than the roughly 700-donor mean. Only TCR beta chains were sequenced in this cohort, and the absence of alpha or paired-chain data limited detectable features. Broadly in line with IMGT annotations, most TCR beta V segments showed up in productive rearrangements about 90% or about 30% of the time in an earlier analysis of around 600 of the donors. A later analysis found that most CMV-associated TCR beta chains appeared HLA-restricted, with HLA associations seemingly driven largely by CMV exposure. Because some donors lacked HLA typing at each locus, the association tests relied only on the typed subset. V-gene and J-gene trimming of TCR beta chains was associated with a missense DCLRE1C variant in a later genetic analysis, and the association was replicated in an independent cohort. Sequencing depth was assumed to be roughly uniform across donors in the presence/absence analyses, though that assumption may not hold. According to a later analysis, TCR association rates differed among HLA loci, with DRB1 alleles showing the most associated TCRs and HLA-C alleles showing the fewest. Because counts were too low, seventeen rarely observed V segments, including chromosome 9 orphons, were left out of the earlier analysis of approximately 500 of the donors.

Here the chain combines TRBV6-1 and TRBJ1-1; too little of a D gene remains to name it. This clonotype was obtained from a middle-aged woman in good health and CMV-seronegative. Sequencing was carried out using PBMCs. In nucleotides, the sequence is TGTGCCAGCAGCCCCCCTGTTCCGAACACTGAAGCTTTCTTT. Translated, this gives CASSPPVPNTEAFF.